These 16 T cell receptor beta chains came from one sample sequenced in a study of breast tumors, draining lymph nodes, adjacent tissues. TCRdb redid the calling of the multiplex PCR reads with MiXCR, one entry per CDR3 protein. The table lists about 180,000 distinct CDR3 sequences, 30% to 35% of them singletons. The lymph nodes were axillary draining lymph nodes from breast cancer patients. Sequenced sample: axillary lymph node tissue. These receptor sequences come from a female donor with breast cancer. Some clones in this sample may be carry-over from other donors' samples.

Only a few counts were recorded for this clonotype. Possible read error: a much larger clone is one base away. V and J are TRBV7-9 and TRBJ2-3, with a possible D match to TRBD2 (6 bases). The CDR3 consists of 17 residues. The germline V gene encodes CDR1 SEHNR and CDR2 FQNEAQ (reference sequence). The CDR3 loop reads CASSLALGGGGTDPQYF. CDR3 coding DNA: TGTGCCAGCAGCTTAGCGCTGGGGGGAGGAGGCACAGATCCGCAGTATTTT.

Of note for this clonotype: A much larger clone lies one base from this, so it may be a read error. The J gene is TRBJ2-7, the V gene TRBV30, with D maybe TRBD1 (5 bases). This CDR3 region has 14 residues. V dropped 0 bases and J dropped 2 bases, with 11 bases sitting between them. Looked up from germline, CDR1 is GTSNPN and CDR2 is SVGIG (reference sequence). CDR3 bases: TGTGCCTGGAGTGTGACAGAGGTTGCCTACGAGCAGTACTTC. Its translation: CAWSVTEVAYEQYF.

The sample holds many counts of this clonotype. This sequence joins TRBV10-3 and TRBJ2-3; D call uncertain. Trimming removed 3 bases at V and 2 bases at J, with 6 bases between. The germline CDR1 and CDR2 sequences are ENHRY and SYGVKD. The CDR3 consists of 13 residues. The CDR3 DNA is TGTGCCATCAGTGAAGTAGTCACAGATACGCAGTATTTT. It specifies CAISEVVTDTQYF.

Note on this clonotype: Without the conserved terminal phenylalanine or tryptophan, this CDR3 likely stems from a read error. This chain joins TRBV29-1 and TRBJ2-1; D remains ambiguous. CDR3 size: 11 residues. Germline V gives CDR1 SQVTM, CDR2 ANQGSEA. Trimming shortened V by 5 bases and J by 8 bases, and 10 bases separated the two germline ends. In DNA form, the CDR3 reads TGCAGCGTTATCGGTTACGATGAGCAGTTCTCC. Translation: CSVIGYDEQFS.

The chain is built from TRBV5-4 and TRBJ2-7; 10 bases fit TRBD1. The length of the CDR3 is 13 residues. CDR1 SGHNT and CDR2 YYREEE come from the germline V gene (reference sequence). V shed 5 bases, J shed 3 bases, and the junction held 2 bases outside the gene matches. CDR3 coding DNA: TGTGCCAGCAGTGGACAGGGGGTCTACGAGCAGTACTTC. This sequence encodes CASSGQGVYEQYF.

This clonotype appeared many times. The genes are TRBV20-1 and TRBJ1-6; D call uncertain. V was cut by 1 base and J by 2 bases, with 9 bases left in between. The germline V gene has CDR1 DFQATT and CDR2 SNEGSKA (reference sequence). The CDR3 spans 15 residues. CDR3 region: CSARVSQTYNSPLHF. CDR3 bases: TGCAGTGCTAGAGTCTCGCAGACCTATAATTCACCCCTCCACTTT.

In the case of this clonotype: This clone may be a read error of a much larger clone one base away. The chain carries TRBV5-4 and TRBJ1-6; D unclear. This CDR3 contains 12 residues. CDR1 SGHNT and CDR2 YYREEE come from the germline V gene (reference sequence). CDR3 sequence reads: CASSFLSADAAF. In DNA form, the CDR3 reads TGTGCCAGCAGCTTCCTCTCGGCCGACGCGGCGTTT.

In regard to this clonotype: The junction does not match germline at one end; this may be a read error. The V call is TRBV2, the J call TRBJ2-7; TRBD2 might be the D (7 bases). The germline V gene has CDR1 SNHLY and CDR2 FYNNEI. The CDR3 length is 19 residues. Written as DNA, the CDR3 is TGTGCCAGCAGTGAGACGGGGGACACTACGCGGGGGCCTTCCTACGGGCAGTACTTC. It translates to CASSETGDTTRGPSYGQYF.

This clonotype showed up many times. The genes are TRBV10-2 and TRBJ1-5; TRBD1 agrees at 11 bases. Germline loops: CDR1 WSHSY, CDR2 SAAADI. The CDR3 has 16 amino acids. The ends lost 6 bases at V and 7 bases at J; junction bases unmatched: 11. The CDR3 region is CASREHGTGGGQPQHF. The CDR3 DNA follows: TGCGCCAGCAGGGAACACGGGACAGGGGGTGGACAGCCCCAGCATTTT.

The V and J genes are TRBV2 and TRBJ1-5; 8 nucleotides match TRBD1. Germline CDR1 reads SNHLY; CDR2 reads FYNNEI. Trimming took 6 bases from V and 2 from J; bases not matched to a gene: 9. The CDR3 has 16 amino acids. The CDR3 DNA follows: TGTGCCAGCAGCTCAGGGGGCGGGGGCCGCAATCAGCCCCAGCATTTT. It specifies CASSSGGGGRNQPQHF.

The CDR3 DNA sequence: TGTGCCAGCAGTTACTTAGGTAGCACAGATACGCAGTATTTT. This sequence encodes CASSYLGSTDTQYF. This sequence joins TRBV6-5 and TRBJ2-3; D call uncertain. The CDR3 is made up of 14 amino acids. Trimming took 1 base from V and 0 from J, leaving 5 bases between them. CDR1 and CDR2 (germline): MNHEY, SVGAGI.

This clonotype was seen repeatedly, ten times or more. J is TRBJ2-7 and V is TRBV29-1, with unresolved D. The germline V gene has CDR1 SQVTM and CDR2 ANQGSEA. This CDR3 contains 12 residues. Trimming left V 5 bases short and J 0 bases short, with 8 bases between. Here the CDR3 reads CSVLVPSYEQYF. CDR3 bases: TGCAGCGTTCTAGTTCCCTCCTACGAGCAGTACTTC.

The sample holds a few counts of this clonotype. A much larger clone sits a single nucleotide away, making a read error possible. The genes are TRBV20-1 and TRBJ2-7, with D possibly matching TRBD1 (6 bases). The CDR3 covers 13 residues. From germline, CDR1 is DFQATT and CDR2 SNEGSKA (reference sequence). This CDR3 is CSAWGQTNYAQYF. The CDR3 nucleotides read TGCAGTGCCTGGGGGCAAACTAACTACGCGCAGTACTTC.

Regarding this clonotype: A read error may be the cause here, since a much bigger clone is one base away. This chain connects TRBV9 to TRBJ2-7; D perhaps matches TRBD1 (6 bases). Germline V gene sequence: CDR1 SGDLS, CDR2 YYNGEE. CDR3 length: 15 amino acids. The CDR3 sequence is CAGSPLQGQSYEQYF. The DNA of the CDR3 is TGTGCCGGCAGCCCCCTCCAAGGACAGTCCTACGAGCAGTACTTC.

This clonotype was seen repeatedly, ten times or more. The chain combines TRBV19 with TRBJ2-2; D uncertain. V was shortened by 3 bases and J by 0 bases, with 8 bases between the two germline ends. CDR1 is LNHDA, CDR2 SQIVND, per germline (reference sequence). The CDR3 runs to 15 residues. CDR3 sequence (DNA): TGTGCCAGTAGTATGGTCGGCGCGAACACCGGGGAGCTGTTTTTT. It encodes CASSMVGANTGELFF. Using reference TRBV19 and TRBJ2-2 for the parts outside the CDR3, the full variable domain is DGGITQSPKYLFRKEGQNVTLSCEQNLNHDAMYWYRQDPGQGLRLIYYSQIVNDFQKGDIAEGYSVSREKKESFPLTVTSAQKNPTAFYLCASSMVGANTGELFFGEGSRLTVL.

The table lists this clonotype with many counts. The chain links TRBV15 to TRBJ2-3; D is undetermined. V was pared by 11 bases and J by 2 bases, with 14 bases between. CDR1 and CDR2 from the germline V gene are LNHNV and YYDKDF (reference sequence). The CDR3 is made up of 13 amino acids. The CDR3 sequence: CAAAAPVTDTQYF. The CDR3 DNA is TGTGCCGCTGCCGCACCTGTCACAGATACGCAGTATTTT.